The 21 T cell receptor beta chains given below trace back to one sample, sequenced in a study of blood T cells in healthy people across ages. The use of a sample-barcoded 5' primer and a J-beta primer mix characterized a second PCR of 7 to 11 cycles. TCRdb called the 5' RACE reads again in MiXCR, with one record for every CDR3 protein. The sample yields 850,000 to 1,000,000 distinct CDR3 sequences, around 46% seen once. The material sequenced was blood. The receptors were gathered from a man aged 30 to 45 in good health.

This clonotype was counted between two and nine times. V gene TRBV12-5 combines with J gene TRBJ2-1; D is uncertain. Germline loops: CDR1 LGHNT, CDR2 FRNRAP. The V gene lost 2 bases and the J gene lost 4 bases, with 6 bases spanning the gap. The length of the CDR3 is 13 residues. CDR3 DNA: TGTGCTAGTGGTTTGTTGGGTTACAATGAGCAGTTCTTC. Residues: CASGLLGYNEQFF.

This clonotype was picked up many times. The CDR3 loop reads CASSLNGGTEKYF. The CDR3 DNA is TGTGCCAGCAGCCTGAACGGCGGGACAGAAAAGTACTTC. V and J are TRBV12-3 or TRBV12-4 and TRBJ2-4; D perhaps matches TRBD1 (7 bases). The CDR3 runs 13 residues. Trimming took off 6 bases at V and 14 bases at J, with 20 bases between the two ends.

The gene calls are TRBV10-3 and TRBJ2-4, with 8 positions matching TRBD1. After removal of 4 bases from V and 12 bases from J, the junction contained 8 bases not matched to a gene. The CDR3 is made up of 13 amino acids. The germline CDR1 and CDR2 sequences are ENHRY and SYGVKD. The CDR3 region has the DNA TGTGCCATCAGTGGGGGATCGACAGGGGATCAGTACTTC. Amino acids: CAISGGSTGDQYF.

A few counts support this clonotype. The chain carries TRBV7-9 and TRBJ2-7, with 8 bases that match TRBD1. The CDR3 has 16 residues. V lost 3 bases and J lost 3; bases outside the gene matches: 10. From germline, CDR1 is SEHNR and CDR2 FQNEAQ (reference sequence). The CDR3 loop is CASSFDRGIQIYEQYF. The CDR3 nucleotides are TGTGCCAGCAGCTTCGACAGGGGAATCCAAATCTACGAGCAGTACTTC.

The genes are TRBV7-9 and TRBJ2-6, with D maybe TRBD2 (5 bases). Germline-derived CDR1 and CDR2 are SEHNR and FQNEAQ (reference sequence). Trimming left V 5 bases short and J 3 bases short, with 14 bases between. This CDR3 has 16 residues. The CDR3 DNA sequence: TGTGCCAGCAGCCCCTCGGGGAAGGGTGGGGCCAACGTCCTGACTTTC. Translating it yields CASSPSGKGGANVLTF.

The gene calls are TRBV6-1 and TRBJ2-4, with D possibly being TRBD2 (6 bases). V was pared by 7 bases and J by 6 bases, with 19 bases between. Germline-derived CDR1 and CDR2 are MNHNS and SASEGT. CDR3 size: 15 residues. CDR3 protein: CASNGAVAGLNIQYF. The DNA of the CDR3 is TGTGCCAGCAATGGCGCAGTGGCGGGGTTAAACATTCAGTACTTC.

This clonotype was detected ten times or more. The rearrangement joins TRBV20-1 to TRBJ2-7; 7 positions agree with TRBD1. The CDR3 has 13 amino acids. Looked up from germline, CDR1 is DFQATT and CDR2 is SNEGSKA (reference sequence). For the CDR3, the DNA is TGCGGCATAAGAGGGACAGCGTCCTACGAGCAGTACTTC. Its protein is CGIRGTASYEQYF.

The genes are TRBV28 and TRBJ2-3; 9 bases match TRBD2. The V and J ends lost 6 bases and 4 bases, in that order; junction bases with no gene match: 23. Germline assignment: CDR1 MDHEN and CDR2 SYDVKM. The CDR3 extends over 20 amino acids. CDR3 DNA: TGTGCCAGCAGCGGCACCCTTTCAGAATCGAGCGGGGGGACCCCAGATACGCAGTATTTT. Its translation: CASSGTLSESSGGTPDTQYF.

In its sample, this clonotype was seen a few times. The V gene is TRBV3-1, the J gene TRBJ2-7, with no clear D. Between the trimmed V and J ends, which lost 0 bases and 6 bases, there was a span of 0 bases. The V gene's germline CDR1 is LGHDT and CDR2 YNNKEL (reference sequence). This CDR3 comprises 10 residues. The CDR3 loop reads CASSQDEQYF. DNA for the CDR3: TGTGCCAGCAGCCAAGACGAGCAGTACTTC.

V is TRBV10-3 and J is TRBJ1-1, with D possibly being TRBD1 (5 bases). CDR3 length: 14 residues. V shed 8 bases and J shed 1 base, with 14 bases lying between them. Germline V gene data show CDR1 as ENHRY and CDR2 as SYGVKD. Here the CDR3 reads CAIAGAKQNTEAFF. The CDR3 DNA reads as TGTGCCATCGCCGGGGCAAAACAGAACACTGAAGCTTTCTTT.

This clonotype was observed a handful of times. The chain links TRBV28 to TRBJ2-5; TRBD1 aligns across 9 bases. V shed 6 bases and J 2 bases; nucleotides not matched to a gene: 10. CDR3 length: 16 amino acids. Germline assignment: CDR1 MDHEN and CDR2 SYDVKM. The CDR3 sequence: CASSPRDREWQETQYF. The DNA of the CDR3 is TGTGCCAGCAGCCCCCGGGACAGGGAGTGGCAAGAGACCCAGTACTTC.

The J gene is TRBJ2-1, the V gene TRBV5-1, with TRBD1 matching 11 bases. Germline CDR1 is SGHRS and CDR2 is YFSETQ. With 3 bases clipped from V and 4 bases from J, the junction kept 12 bases outside the gene matches. This CDR3 is built from 18 residues. CDR3 DNA sequence: TGCGCCAGCAGCTCCTCCGGGACAGGGGGAATGGGGTACAATGAGCAGTTCTTC. Protein: CASSSSGTGGMGYNEQFF.

This chain connects TRBV4-1 to TRBJ1-5, with 7 bases lining up with TRBD1. CDR3 length: 15 amino acids. The germline V gene encodes CDR1 MGHRA and CDR2 YSYEKL. V shed 1 base, J shed 4 bases, and the junction held 4 bases outside the gene matches. The CDR3 sequence: CASSQGGTANQPQHF. CDR3 nucleotide sequence: TGCGCCAGCAGCCAAGGGGGGACAGCTAATCAGCCCCAGCATTTT.

V and J are TRBV30 and TRBJ2-4; D is undetermined. The CDR3 runs to 15 residues. The V end lost 2 bases, the J end lost 0 bases, and 11 bases lay between the germline ends. Germline V gene data show CDR1 as GTSNPN and CDR2 as SVGIG (reference sequence). CDR3 residues: CAWSSSRLAKNIQYF. The CDR3 nucleotides read TGTGCCTGGAGTTCTAGTAGACTAGCCAAAAACATTCAGTACTTC.

This clonotype has just a few counts. This sequence joins TRBV4-2 and TRBJ2-3; D unclear. Germline CDR1 reads LGHNA; CDR2 reads YNFKEQ. This CDR3 spans 15 amino acids. V dropped 0 bases and J dropped 2 bases, with 9 bases sitting between them. CDR3 nucleotide sequence: TGTGCCAGCAGCCAAGATGGCAGGACCACAGATACGCAGTATTTT. It yields the protein CASSQDGRTTDTQYF.

This clonotype showed up just once. The gene calls are TRBV20-1 and TRBJ2-5; 8 bases align to TRBD1. Looked up from germline, CDR1 is DFQATT and CDR2 is SNEGSKA (reference sequence). Trimming at V came to 6 bases and at J to 5 bases, leaving 11 bases not matched to a gene. This CDR3 region has 14 residues. The CDR3 bases are TGCAGTGCCAATACAGACAGGGGACGGGAGACCCAGTACTTC. The encoded protein is CSANTDRGRETQYF.

The CDR3 DNA reads as TGTGCGGGGGGGACAGAGATTCCAGATACGCAGTATTTT. It is translated as CAGGTEIPDTQYF. This chain uses TRBV7-2 with TRBJ2-3; perhaps D is TRBD1 or TRBD2 (7 bases each). The CDR3 is 13 residues long. Germline assignment: CDR1 SGHTA and CDR2 FQGNSA.

This clonotype was observed a few times. The chain recombines TRBV28 with TRBJ2-3; D possibly matches TRBD1 or TRBD2 (5 bases each). The CDR3 consists of 16 residues. Germline V lookup: CDR1 MDHEN, CDR2 SYDVKM. Between the trimmed V and J ends, which lost 6 bases and 2 bases, there was a span of 18 bases. The CDR3, as DNA: TGTGCCAGCAGCCCCTCTGAGGGCAGGGTCACAGATACGCAGTATTTT. It translates to CASSPSEGRVTDTQYF.

The chain couples TRBV4-3 to TRBJ1-6, with D possibly TRBD1 on 5 matching bases. The V end was cut by 11 bases, the J end by 7 bases, with 21 bases between. Germline V gene sequence: CDR1 LGHNA, CDR2 YSLEER. The CDR3 is 15 residues long. The CDR3 coding sequence is TGCGCCGACAGCCAGGTGGTGGCCACCAATTCACCCCTCCACTTT. Protein: CADSQVVATNSPLHF.

The rearrangement joins TRBV20-1 to TRBJ1-2, with TRBD1 identical over 10 bases. This CDR3 is built from 13 residues. V was pared by 3 bases and J by 6 bases, with 4 bases of the junction left unmatched. From germline, CDR1 is DFQATT and CDR2 SNEGSKA (reference sequence). The CDR3, as DNA: TGCAGTGCTAGGACAGGGGGCGGGGATGGCTACACCTTC. Translated, it gives CSARTGGGDGYTF.

The gene calls are TRBV4-1 and TRBJ2-1; 11 positions match TRBD2. The CDR3 has 16 residues. Unmatched junction bases numbered 10, after V lost 3 bases and J lost 9 bases. Germline CDR1 MGHRA, CDR2 YSYEKL. The CDR3 sequence is CASSQVLAGGLTEQFF. CDR3 sequence (DNA): TGCGCCAGCAGCCAGGTTCTAGCGGGAGGTTTGACTGAGCAGTTCTTC.